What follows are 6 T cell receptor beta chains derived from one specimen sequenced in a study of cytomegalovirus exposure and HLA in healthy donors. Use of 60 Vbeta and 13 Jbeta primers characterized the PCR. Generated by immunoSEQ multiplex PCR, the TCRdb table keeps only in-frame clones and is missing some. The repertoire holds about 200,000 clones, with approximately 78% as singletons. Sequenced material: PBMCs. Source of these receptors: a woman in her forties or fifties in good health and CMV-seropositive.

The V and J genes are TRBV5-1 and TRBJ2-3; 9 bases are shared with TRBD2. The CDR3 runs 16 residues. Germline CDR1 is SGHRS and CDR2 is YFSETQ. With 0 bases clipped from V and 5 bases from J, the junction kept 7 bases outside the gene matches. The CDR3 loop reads CASSLGLAGQLDTQYF. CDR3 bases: TGCGCCAGCAGCTTGGGGCTAGCGGGGCAGTTAGATACGCAGTATTTT.

CDR3 coding DNA: TGTGCCAGCCACCCATACTTGAACACTGAAGCTTTCTTT. Protein product: CASHPYLNTEAFF. The rearrangement uses TRBV18 and TRBJ1-1, with D unclear. This CDR3 has 13 residues. V dropped 8 bases and J dropped 0 bases, with 10 bases sitting between them. Germline CDR1 is KGHSH and CDR2 is LQKENI.

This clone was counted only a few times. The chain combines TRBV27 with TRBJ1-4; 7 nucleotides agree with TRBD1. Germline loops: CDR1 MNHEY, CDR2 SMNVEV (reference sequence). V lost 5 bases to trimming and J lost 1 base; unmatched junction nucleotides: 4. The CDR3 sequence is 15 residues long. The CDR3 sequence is CASSTDRETNEKLFF. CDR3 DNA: TGTGCCAGCAGTACAGACAGGGAAACTAATGAAAAACTGTTTTTT.

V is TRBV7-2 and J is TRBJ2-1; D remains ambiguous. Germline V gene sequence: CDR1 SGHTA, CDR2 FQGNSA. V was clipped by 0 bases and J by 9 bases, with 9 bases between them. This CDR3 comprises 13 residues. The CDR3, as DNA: TGTGCCAGCAGCTTAGCTTACGGTAGTGAGCAGTTCTTC. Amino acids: CASSLAYGSEQFF.

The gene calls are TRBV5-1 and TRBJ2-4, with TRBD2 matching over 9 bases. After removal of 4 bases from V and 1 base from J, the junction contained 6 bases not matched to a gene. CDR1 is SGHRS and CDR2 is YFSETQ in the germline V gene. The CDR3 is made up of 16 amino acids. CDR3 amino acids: CASSLGTSSAKNIQYF. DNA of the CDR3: TGCGCCAGCAGCCTCGGGACTAGCTCTGCCAAAAACATTCAGTACTTC.

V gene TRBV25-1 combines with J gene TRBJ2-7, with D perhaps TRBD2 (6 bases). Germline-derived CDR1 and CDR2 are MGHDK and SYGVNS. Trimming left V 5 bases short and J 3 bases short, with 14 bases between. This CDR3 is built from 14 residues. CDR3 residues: CASSWTGLLYEQYF. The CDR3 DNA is TGTGCCAGCAGTTGGACGGGACTCCTCTACGAGCAGTACTTC.